The sequence of this TCR beta chain was determined in a study of blood T cell repertoires in COVID-19. Study details: Samples taken during acute and convalescent COVID-19 were collected in the United States, Italy and Spain.

CDR3 length: 15 amino acids. V was clipped by 3 bases and J by 4 bases, with 14 bases between them. Germline-derived CDR1 and CDR2 are MNHNS and SASEGT. Only in-frame clones appear in the TCRdb table, and some are missing; sequencing was by immunoSEQ multiplex PCR. The sample holds roughly 380,000 clones, about nine tenths seen once. Sample: peripheral blood. This rearrangement joins TRBV6-1 to TRBJ2-3, with D tentatively TRBD2 (5 bases). The source is a woman in her sixties with COVID-19, enrolled during active disease. The CDR3 region has the DNA TGTGCCAGCAGTGAGACTACCTACCCCTCAGATACGCAGTATTTT. It specifies CASSETTYPSDTQYF.